These 10 T cell receptor beta chains came from one sample sequenced in a study of cytomegalovirus exposure and HLA in healthy donors. 13 Jbeta primers and 60 Vbeta primers were used for the PCR. Sequencing used immunoSEQ multiplex PCR; TCRdb keeps in-frame clones, though not all of them. The top ten hold approximately 1.3% of the sample, which has about 160,000 clones, around 68% seen once. The source material was PBMCs. These receptors all come from a man aged 45 to 65 in good health and CMV-seronegative.

There are a few counts of this clone. The chain links TRBV10-3 to TRBJ1-5, with D possibly matching TRBD1 (5 bases). Germline CDR1 reads ENHRY; CDR2 reads SYGVKD. V lost 5 bases to trimming and J lost 1 base, with 9 bases between them. The CDR3 is made up of 14 amino acids. CDR3: CAISPGGSNQPQHF. The CDR3 nucleotides are TGTGCCATCAGTCCGGGGGGGAGCAATCAGCCCCAGCATTTT.

This chain joins TRBV6-5 and TRBJ2-7; 10 positions agree with TRBD1. Unmatched junction bases numbered 8, after V lost 0 bases and J lost 6 bases. CDR1 is MNHEY, CDR2 SVGAGI, per germline. CDR3 size: 16 residues. This chain's CDR3 is CASSYSPGQGTGEQYF. The CDR3 region has the DNA TGTGCCAGCAGTTACTCCCCGGGACAGGGGACGGGCGAGCAGTACTTC.

This rearrangement joins TRBV6-4 to TRBJ2-7, with 8 bases aligning to TRBD2. The length of the CDR3 is 13 residues. From germline, CDR1 is MRHNA and CDR2 SNTAGT. The V and J ends lost 11 bases and 3 bases, in that order; junction bases with no gene match: 9. Here the CDR3 DNA reads TGTGCCTTCATACGGCGGGGGGTCTACGAGCAGTACTTC. Translated, it gives CAFIRRGVYEQYF.

The V call is TRBV27, the J call TRBJ2-1, with 7 bases that match TRBD2. Germline V CDR1 and CDR2: MNHEY, SMNVEV (reference sequence). CDR3 length: 12 amino acids. The J segment lost 10 bases and the V segment lost 6 bases, leaving 6 bases of the junction unmatched. The CDR3 region has the DNA TGTGCCAGCAGGACGGGACTAAAAGAGCAGTTCTTC. It codes for CASRTGLKEQFF.

V is TRBV6-6 and J is TRBJ1-2; TRBD1 is a possible D gene (5 bases). CDR3 length: 15 residues. V shed 5 bases and J shed 9 bases, with 22 bases lying between them. Looked up from germline, CDR1 is MNHNY and CDR2 is SVGAGI (reference sequence). The CDR3 is CASSPSGGDSISYTF. CDR3 sequence (DNA): TGTGCCAGCAGTCCGTCCGGGGGGGATTCTATAAGCTACACCTTC.

V usage is TRBV11-2 and J usage is TRBJ1-1; the match to TRBD1 covers 7 bases. The CDR3 spans 15 residues. From germline, CDR1 is SGHAT and CDR2 FQNNGV. The trim removed 2 bases at V and 1 base at J, leaving 4 bases unmatched. In DNA form, the CDR3 reads TGTGCCAGCAGCTTATGGACAGGAGGGAACACTGAAGCTTTCTTT. Translation gives CASSLWTGGNTEAFF.

V usage is TRBV19 and J usage is TRBJ2-3, with TRBD2 matching over 8 bases. The CDR3 totals 15 residues. Germline V gene sequence: CDR1 LNHDA, CDR2 SQIVND (reference sequence). V shed 7 bases and J 6 bases; nucleotides not matched to a gene: 12. The CDR3 reads CASTAGGNSPDTQYF. The CDR3 coding sequence is TGTGCCAGTACGGCGGGGGGTAACAGTCCGGATACGCAGTATTTT.

V usage is TRBV6-5 and J usage is TRBJ1-1; possibly TRBD1 for D (5 bases). The germline gives CDR1 MNHEY, CDR2 SVGAGI. This CDR3 is 15 amino acids long. V was clipped by 5 bases and J by 4 bases, with 17 bases between them. The CDR3: CASSPVRDFSTEAFF. CDR3 sequence (DNA): TGTGCCAGCAGTCCCGTCCGGGACTTCAGCACTGAAGCTTTCTTT.

This sequence joins TRBV5-1 and TRBJ1-5, with TRBD1 identical over 7 bases. CDR1 is SGHRS and CDR2 is YFSETQ in the germline V gene. CDR3 length: 15 residues. The junction had 2 bases not matched to a gene; V was cut back by 1 base and J by 1 base. The CDR3 sequence is CASSLSGGSNQPQHF. The CDR3 DNA reads as TGCGCCAGCAGCTTGTCAGGGGGAAGCAATCAGCCCCAGCATTTT.

The chain joins TRBV4-1 to TRBJ2-1, with TRBD1 matching over 7 bases. The CDR3 is 16 amino acids. CDR1 and CDR2 (germline): MGHRA, YSYEKL. V dropped 0 bases and J dropped 6; count of bases not matched to a gene: 8. The CDR3 spells CASSQDLNRGGNEQFF. CDR3 bases: TGCGCCAGCAGCCAAGATTTGAACAGGGGTGGCAATGAGCAGTTCTTC.